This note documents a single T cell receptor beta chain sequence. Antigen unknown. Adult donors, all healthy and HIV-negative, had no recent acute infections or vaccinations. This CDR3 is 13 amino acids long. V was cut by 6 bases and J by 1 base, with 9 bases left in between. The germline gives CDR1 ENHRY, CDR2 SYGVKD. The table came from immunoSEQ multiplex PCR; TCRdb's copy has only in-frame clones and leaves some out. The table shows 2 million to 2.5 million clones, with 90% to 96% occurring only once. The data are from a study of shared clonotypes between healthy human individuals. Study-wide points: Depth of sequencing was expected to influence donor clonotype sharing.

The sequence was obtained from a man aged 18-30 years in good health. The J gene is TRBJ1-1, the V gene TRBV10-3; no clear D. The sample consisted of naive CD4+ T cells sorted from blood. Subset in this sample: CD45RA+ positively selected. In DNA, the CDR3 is TGTGCCATCAGAGAGGTGGGGAACACTGAAGCTTTCTTT. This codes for CAIREVGNTEAFF.